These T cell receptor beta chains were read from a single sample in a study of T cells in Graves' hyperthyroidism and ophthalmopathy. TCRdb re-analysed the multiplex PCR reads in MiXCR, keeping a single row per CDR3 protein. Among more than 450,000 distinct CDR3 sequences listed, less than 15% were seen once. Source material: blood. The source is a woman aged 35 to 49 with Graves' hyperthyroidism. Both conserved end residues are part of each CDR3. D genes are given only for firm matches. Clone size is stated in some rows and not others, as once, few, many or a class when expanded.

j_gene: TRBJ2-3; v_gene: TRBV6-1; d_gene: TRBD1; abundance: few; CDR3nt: TGTGCCAGCAGTGCAACGGGACAGGACACAGATACGCAGTATTTT; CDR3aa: CASSATGQDTDTQYF
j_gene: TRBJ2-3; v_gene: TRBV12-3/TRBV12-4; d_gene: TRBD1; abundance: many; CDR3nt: TGTGCCAGCAGTTCCCGGGACAGGGGGCTTCGGTACACAGATACGCAGTATTTT; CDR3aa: CASSSRDRGLRYTDTQYF
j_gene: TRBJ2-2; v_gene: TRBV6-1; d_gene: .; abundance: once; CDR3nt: TGTGCCAGCAAGGTTGCAAACACCGGGGAGCTGTTTTTT; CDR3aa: CASKVANTGELFF
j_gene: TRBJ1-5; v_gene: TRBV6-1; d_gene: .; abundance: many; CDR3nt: TGTGCCAGCAGTGAATTCGCTGGGGGCAATCAGCCCCAGCATTTT; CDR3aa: CASSEFAGGNQPQHF
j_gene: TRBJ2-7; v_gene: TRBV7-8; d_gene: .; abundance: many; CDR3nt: TGTGCCAGCAGCTTAGTGGAGGAGCAGTACTTC; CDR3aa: CASSLVEEQYF
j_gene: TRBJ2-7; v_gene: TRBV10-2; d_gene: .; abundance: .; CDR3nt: TGCGCCAGCAGTGAGACCACAGGGCCCTACGAGCAGTACTTC; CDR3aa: CASSETTGPYEQYF
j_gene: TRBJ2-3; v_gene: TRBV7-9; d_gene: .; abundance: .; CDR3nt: TGTGCCAGCAGCCCTTCGGACGGAGATACGCAGTATTTT; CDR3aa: CASSPSDGDTQYF
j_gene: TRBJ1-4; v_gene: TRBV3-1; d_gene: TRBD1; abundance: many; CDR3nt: TGTGCCAGCAGCACTCAGGGGGCGCATGAAAAACTGTTTTTT; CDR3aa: CASSTQGAHEKLFF
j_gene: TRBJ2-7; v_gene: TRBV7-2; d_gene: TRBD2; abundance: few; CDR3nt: TGTGCCAGCAGCTTAGGAAAAGCGGGGGACTACGAGCAGTACTTC; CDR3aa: CASSLGKAGDYEQYF
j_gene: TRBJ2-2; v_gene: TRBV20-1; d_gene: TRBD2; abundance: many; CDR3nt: TGCAGTGCTAGACTAGCGGGAGTTAACACCGGGGAGCTGTTTTTT; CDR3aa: CSARLAGVNTGELFF
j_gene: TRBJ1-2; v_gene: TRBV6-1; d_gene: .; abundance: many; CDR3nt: TGTGCCAGCAGTTTAACAGGGTTGCGTGGCTACACCTTC; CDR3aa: CASSLTGLRGYTF
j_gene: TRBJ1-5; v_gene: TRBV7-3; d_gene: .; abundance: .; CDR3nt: TGTGCCAGCAGCAAGGACAACAATCAGCCCCAGCATTTT; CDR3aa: CASSKDNNQPQHF
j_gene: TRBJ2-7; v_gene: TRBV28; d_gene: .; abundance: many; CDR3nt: TGTGCCAGCAGTTTGGAGAGGGCTTTTCCCTACGAGCAGTACTTC; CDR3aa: CASSLERAFPYEQYF